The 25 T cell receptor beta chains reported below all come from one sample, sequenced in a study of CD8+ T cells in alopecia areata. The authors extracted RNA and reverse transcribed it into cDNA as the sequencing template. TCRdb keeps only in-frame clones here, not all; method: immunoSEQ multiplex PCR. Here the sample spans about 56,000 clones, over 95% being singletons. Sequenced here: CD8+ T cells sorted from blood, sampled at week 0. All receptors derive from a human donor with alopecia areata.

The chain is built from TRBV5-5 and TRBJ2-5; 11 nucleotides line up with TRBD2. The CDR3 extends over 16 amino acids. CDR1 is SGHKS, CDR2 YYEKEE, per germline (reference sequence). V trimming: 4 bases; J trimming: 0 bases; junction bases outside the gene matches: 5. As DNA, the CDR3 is TGTGCCAGCAGCCCGGGACTAGCGGCCTACCAAGAGACCCAGTACTTC. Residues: CASSPGLAAYQETQYF.

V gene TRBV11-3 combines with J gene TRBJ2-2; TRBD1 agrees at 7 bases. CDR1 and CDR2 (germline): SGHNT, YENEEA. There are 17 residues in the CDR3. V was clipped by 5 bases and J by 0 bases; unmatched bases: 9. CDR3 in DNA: TGTGCCAGCAGCGCCAGACCGGACAGGTCGAACACCGGGGAGCTGTTTTTT. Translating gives CASSARPDRSNTGELFF.

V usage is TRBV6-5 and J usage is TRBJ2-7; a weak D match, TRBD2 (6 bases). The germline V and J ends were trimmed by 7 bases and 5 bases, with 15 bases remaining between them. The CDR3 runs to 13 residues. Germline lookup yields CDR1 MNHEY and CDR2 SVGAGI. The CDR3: CASNTWGLDEQYF. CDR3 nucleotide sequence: TGTGCCAGCAACACTTGGGGACTCGACGAGCAGTACTTC.

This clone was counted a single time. The CDR3 protein is CASSQGQGSQPQHF. The CDR3 DNA reads TGCGCCAGCAGCCAAGGGCAGGGAAGCCAGCCCCAGCATTTT. J is TRBJ1-5 and V is TRBV4-1; weak D call: TRBD1 (5 bases). V lost 1 base and J 7 bases, leaving 11 bases between the germline ends. The CDR3 runs 14 residues. Germline V gene sequence: CDR1 MGHRA, CDR2 YSYEKL.

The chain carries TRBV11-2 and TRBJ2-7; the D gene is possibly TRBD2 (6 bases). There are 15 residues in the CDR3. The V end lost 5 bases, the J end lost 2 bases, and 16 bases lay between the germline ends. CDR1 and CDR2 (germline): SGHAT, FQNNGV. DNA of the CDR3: TGTGCCAGCAGCGGGTGGGGGGTGGCGACCTACGAGCAGTACTTC. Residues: CASSGWGVATYEQYF.

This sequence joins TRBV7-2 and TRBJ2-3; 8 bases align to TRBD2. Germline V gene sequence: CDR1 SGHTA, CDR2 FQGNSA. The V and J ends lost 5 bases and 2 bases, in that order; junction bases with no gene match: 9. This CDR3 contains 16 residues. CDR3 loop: CASSTYSGVVTDTQYF. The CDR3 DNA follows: TGTGCCAGCAGCACCTATAGCGGGGTAGTCACAGATACGCAGTATTTT.

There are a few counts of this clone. As DNA, the CDR3 is TGTGCCAGTCGAACCGGGACAGGGAACACAGATACGCAGTATTTT. As protein: CASRTGTGNTDTQYF. V usage is TRBV19 and J usage is TRBJ2-3, with 9 bases aligning to TRBD1. Trimming at V came to 8 bases and at J to 2 bases, leaving 8 bases not matched to a gene. The CDR3 has 15 amino acids. Per the germline V gene, CDR1 is LNHDA and CDR2 is SQIVND (reference sequence).

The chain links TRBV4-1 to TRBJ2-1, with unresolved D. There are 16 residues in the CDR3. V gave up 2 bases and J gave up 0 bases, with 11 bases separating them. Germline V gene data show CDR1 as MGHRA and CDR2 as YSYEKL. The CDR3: CASSQWTVSSYNEQFF. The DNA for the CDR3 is TGCGCCAGCAGCCAATGGACGGTCAGCTCCTACAATGAGCAGTTCTTC.

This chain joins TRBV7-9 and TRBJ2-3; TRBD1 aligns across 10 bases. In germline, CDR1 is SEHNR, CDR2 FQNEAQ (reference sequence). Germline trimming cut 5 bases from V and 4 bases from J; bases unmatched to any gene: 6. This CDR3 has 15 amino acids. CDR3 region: CASSVTGGPADTQYF. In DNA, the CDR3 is TGTGCCAGCAGCGTGACAGGGGGCCCCGCAGATACGCAGTATTTT.

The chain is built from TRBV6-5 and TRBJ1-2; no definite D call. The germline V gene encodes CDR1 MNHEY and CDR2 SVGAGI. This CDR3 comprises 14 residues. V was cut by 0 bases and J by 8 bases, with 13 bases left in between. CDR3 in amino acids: CASSYSIFRGGYTF. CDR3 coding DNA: TGTGCCAGCAGTTACTCGATCTTCCGGGGAGGCTACACCTTC.

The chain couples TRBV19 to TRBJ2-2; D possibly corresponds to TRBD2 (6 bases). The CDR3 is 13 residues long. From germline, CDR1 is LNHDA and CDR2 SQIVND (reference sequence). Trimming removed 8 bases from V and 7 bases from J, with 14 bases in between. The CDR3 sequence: CASVSGDVGELFF. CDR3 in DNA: TGTGCCAGTGTCTCGGGGGATGTCGGGGAGCTGTTTTTT.

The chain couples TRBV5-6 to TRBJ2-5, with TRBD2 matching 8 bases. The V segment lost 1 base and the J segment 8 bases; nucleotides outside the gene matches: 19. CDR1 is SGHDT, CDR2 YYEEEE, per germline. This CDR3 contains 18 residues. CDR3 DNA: TGTGCCAGCAGCTTGATGCCTAGTAGCGGGACACCTCACCAAACCCAGTACTTC. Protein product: CASSLMPSSGTPHQTQYF.

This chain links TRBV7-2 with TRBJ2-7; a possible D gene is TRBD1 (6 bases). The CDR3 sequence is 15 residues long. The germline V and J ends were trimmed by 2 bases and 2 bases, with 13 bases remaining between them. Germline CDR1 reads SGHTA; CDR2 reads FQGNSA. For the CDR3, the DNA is TGTGCCAGCAGCTTACCAGGGGATTCCACCTACGAGCAGTACTTC. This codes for CASSLPGDSTYEQYF.

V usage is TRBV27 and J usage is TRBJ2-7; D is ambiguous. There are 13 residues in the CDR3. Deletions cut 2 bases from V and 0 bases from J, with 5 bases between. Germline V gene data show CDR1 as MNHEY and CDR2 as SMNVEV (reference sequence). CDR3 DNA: TGTGCCAGCAGTTTAACAGCCTCCTACGAGCAGTACTTC. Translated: CASSLTASYEQYF.

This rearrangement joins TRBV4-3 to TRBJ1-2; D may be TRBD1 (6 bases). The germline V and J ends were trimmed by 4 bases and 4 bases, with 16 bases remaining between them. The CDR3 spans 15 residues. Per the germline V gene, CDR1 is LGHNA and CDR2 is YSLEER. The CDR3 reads CASSLYSGQSYGYTF. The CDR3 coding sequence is TGCGCCAGCAGCCTCTACAGCGGACAGTCCTATGGCTACACCTTC.

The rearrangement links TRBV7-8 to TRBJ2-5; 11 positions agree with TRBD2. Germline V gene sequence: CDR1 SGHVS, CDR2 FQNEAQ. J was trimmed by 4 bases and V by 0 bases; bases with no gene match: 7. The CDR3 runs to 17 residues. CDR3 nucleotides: TGTGCCAGCAGCTTAGCAAGCAACCTAGCGGGGGGAGAGACCCAGTACTTC. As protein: CASSLASNLAGGETQYF.

CDR3 sequence (DNA): TGCGCCAGCAGCCAAGGGGTAGGCTACGAGCAGTACTTC. This translates into CASSQGVGYEQYF. The rearrangement joins TRBV4-1 to TRBJ2-7, with unresolved D. The germline V and J ends were trimmed by 1 base and 3 bases, with 7 bases remaining between them. The CDR3 has 13 amino acids. Germline CDR1 MGHRA, CDR2 YSYEKL.

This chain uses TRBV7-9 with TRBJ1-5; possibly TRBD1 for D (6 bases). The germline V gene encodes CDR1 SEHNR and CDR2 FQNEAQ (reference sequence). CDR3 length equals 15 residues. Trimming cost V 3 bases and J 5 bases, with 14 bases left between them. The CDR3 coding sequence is TGTGCCAGCAGCTTCGGACAGACCACCGATCAGCCCCAGCATTTT. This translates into CASSFGQTTDQPQHF.

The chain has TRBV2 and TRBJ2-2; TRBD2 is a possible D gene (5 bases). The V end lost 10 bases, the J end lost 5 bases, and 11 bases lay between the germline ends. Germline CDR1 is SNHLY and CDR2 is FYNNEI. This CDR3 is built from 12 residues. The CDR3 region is CATTDSTGELFF. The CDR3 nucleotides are TGTGCCACCACGGACTCAACCGGGGAGCTGTTTTTT.

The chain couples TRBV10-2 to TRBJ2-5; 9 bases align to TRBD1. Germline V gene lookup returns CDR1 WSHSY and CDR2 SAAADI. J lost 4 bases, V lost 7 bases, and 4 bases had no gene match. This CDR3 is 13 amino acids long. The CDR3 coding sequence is TGCGCCAGCATACTGACAGGGGGAGAGACCCAGTACTTC. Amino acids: CASILTGGETQYF.

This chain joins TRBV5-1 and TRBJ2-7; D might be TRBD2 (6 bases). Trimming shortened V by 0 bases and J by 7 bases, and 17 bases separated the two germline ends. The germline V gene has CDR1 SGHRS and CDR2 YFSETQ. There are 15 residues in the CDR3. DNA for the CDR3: TGCGCCAGCAGCTTGGTGGCCTTAGCGGATCGGGAGCAGTACTTC. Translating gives CASSLVALADREQYF.

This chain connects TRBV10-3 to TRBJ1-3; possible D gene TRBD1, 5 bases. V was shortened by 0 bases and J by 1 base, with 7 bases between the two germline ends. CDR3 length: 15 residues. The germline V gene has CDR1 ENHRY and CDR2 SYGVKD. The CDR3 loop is CAISESGPSGNTIYF. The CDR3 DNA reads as TGTGCCATCAGTGAGTCGGGGCCTTCTGGAAACACCATATATTTT.

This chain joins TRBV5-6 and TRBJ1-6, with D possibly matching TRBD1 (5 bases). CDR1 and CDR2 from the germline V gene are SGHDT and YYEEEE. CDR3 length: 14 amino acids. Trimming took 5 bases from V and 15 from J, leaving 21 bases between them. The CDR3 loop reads CASSYGTSVSGLHF. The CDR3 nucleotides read TGTGCCAGCAGTTACGGGACGTCCGTCTCTGGCCTCCACTTT.

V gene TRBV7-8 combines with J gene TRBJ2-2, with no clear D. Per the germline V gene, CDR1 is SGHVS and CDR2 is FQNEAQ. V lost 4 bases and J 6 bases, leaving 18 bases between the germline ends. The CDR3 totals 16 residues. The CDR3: CASSYKGWGEPGELFF. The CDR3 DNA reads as TGTGCCAGCAGCTATAAGGGTTGGGGTGAGCCCGGGGAGCTGTTTTTT.

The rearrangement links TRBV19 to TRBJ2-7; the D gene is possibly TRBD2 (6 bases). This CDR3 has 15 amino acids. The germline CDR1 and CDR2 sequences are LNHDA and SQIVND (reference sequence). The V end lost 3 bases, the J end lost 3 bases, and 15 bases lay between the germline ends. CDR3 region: CASSIEAGGNYEQYF. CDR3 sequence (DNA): TGTGCCAGTAGTATCGAGGCCGGGGGAAACTACGAGCAGTACTTC.